This TCR beta chain was recorded in a study of tumor and adjacent non-tumor tissue in lung cancer (dated by TCRdb to about 2018). Some background on the complete study: By cancer type, the cohort comprised 11 to 12 adenocarcinoma patients, a couple of squamous cell carcinoma patients and 1 small cell lung cancer patient. Among the approximately 15 patients, ages ranged from about 31 to 85 years, around 10 were men and 5 were women, and disease was TNM stage I to III. A total of roughly 130 million productive TCRbeta reads were generated by sequencing, corresponding to an average of about 4.17 million reads per sample. The study compared bulk TCRbeta repertoires from lung tumor tissue and matched distant non-tumor lung tissue of approximately 15 lung cancer patients. Over 25 paired specimens, one tumor and one normal lung sample per patient, were profiled by TCRbeta CDR3 sequencing. General findings and caveats noted by the study authors: TCR diversity was significantly higher in younger patients, and greater tumor TCR diversity was associated with shorter overall survival and shorter disease-free survival. A significantly larger cumulative share of the repertoire was made up by the top 100 clones in normal lung than in tumor tissue. With only about 16 patients in the cohort, the authors noted that larger samples and more detailed clinical data are needed. The sequencing platform is not named in the methods, and unique molecular identifiers are not mentioned. TCR diversity (inverse Simpson) was significantly higher in tumor than in normal lung tissue (roughly 430 vs 170, P = 0.0075, Mann-Whitney U test). Because peripheral blood was not sequenced, blood TCRbeta repertoires in the lung cancer patients of the study were not examined.

The germline V gene gives CDR1 as SGHRS and CDR2 as YFSETQ. The CDR3 runs 14 amino acids, cysteine and phenylalanine included. The only DNA kept is the CDR3, 42 bases in frame from the first base. Libraries came from multiplex PCR. Sequencing took place on an Illumina HiSeq 2500. TCRbeta libraries were constructed through three rounds of nested PCR with primers (Table S4) according to protocols modified from ARM-PCR. Before sequencing, PCR products of 200-500 bp were excised from the gel and purified with the QIAquick gel extraction kit. Per the authors' processing: Reads were cleaned with Trimmomatic, merged with FLASH into complete CDR3 sequences, and assigned to V(D)J germline segments with MiTCR. Clonal diversity was computed as the inverse Simpson's index with VDJtools. Productive reads were defined as in-frame sequences without a premature stop codon. The public reads were reanalyzed by TCRdb: fastp trimming at Q25, MiXCR alignment, in-frame beta chains only. Entries are consolidated by CDR3 protein sequence, retaining the most common genes and DNA. The V and J calls come from TCRdb's annotation, not from the publication. For this sample the table gives more than 75,000 distinct CDR3 sequences, of which 75% to 90% were detected only once. Of the sample, about an eighth is held by the ten largest clones.

RNA was isolated from bulk unsorted tissue, and RNA quality was assessed with a NanoDrop ND-1000 and an Agilent 2100. The donors were newly diagnosed lung cancer patients admitted for thoracic surgery in China from August to November 2014 who had not received prior chemotherapy. Patients who had received previous radiotherapy or chemotherapy, or who had another concurrent cancer, were excluded from the study. Surgical tissue pieces of about 1-2 cm3 were preserved in RNAlater solution and stored at -80 °C until use. This clonotype has only one observation. Its cognate antigen has yet to be identified. This may come from a read error, since a much larger clone is one base off.

Sequencing used lung tumor tissue. This sequence was found in a woman aged 50 to 60 with non-small cell lung cancer. The V and J genes are TRBV5-1 and TRBJ2-7; TRBD2 is a weak D gene call, 6 bases matching. The nucleotides are TGCACCAGCAGCTTGCGGGGCGAGGTCTACGAGCAGTACTTC. Its translation is CTSSLRGEVYEQYF.